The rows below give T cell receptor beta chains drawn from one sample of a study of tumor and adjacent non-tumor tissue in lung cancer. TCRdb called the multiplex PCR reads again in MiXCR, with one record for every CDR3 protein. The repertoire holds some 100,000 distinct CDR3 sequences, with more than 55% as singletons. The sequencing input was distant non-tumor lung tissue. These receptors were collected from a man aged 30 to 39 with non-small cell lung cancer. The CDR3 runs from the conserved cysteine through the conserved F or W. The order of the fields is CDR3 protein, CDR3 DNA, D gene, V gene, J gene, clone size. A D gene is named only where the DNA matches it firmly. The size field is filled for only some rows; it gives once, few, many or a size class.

CDR3aa: CASSLDFTDEQYF
CDR3nt: TGTGCCAGCAGCTTAGATTTCACGGACGAGCAGTACTTC
d_gene: NA
v_gene: TRBV7-2
j_gene: TRBJ2-7
abundance: few

CDR3aa: CASSQDAGDAQPQHF
CDR3nt: TGTGCCAGCAGCCAAGATGCAGGGGACGCCCAGCCCCAGCATTTC
d_gene: NA
v_gene: TRBV4-3
j_gene: TRBJ1-5
abundance: NA

CDR3aa: CSVEFRATKNIQYF
CDR3nt: TGCAGCGTTGAGTTCAGAGCGACCAAAAACATTCAGTACTTC
d_gene: NA
v_gene: TRBV29-1
j_gene: TRBJ2-4
abundance: NA

CDR3aa: CSAREPGPEAQHF
CDR3nt: TGCAGTGCTAGAGAACCGGGACCGGAGGCCCAGCACTTC
d_gene: NA
v_gene: TRBV20-1
j_gene: TRBJ2-5
abundance: many

CDR3aa: CVSSLGSGGLDTQYF
CDR3nt: TGTGTCAGCAGCTTGGGTTCGGGGGGTCTTGATACACAGTATTTT
d_gene: TRBD2
v_gene: TRBV5-4
j_gene: TRBJ2-3
abundance: NA

CDR3aa: CASNQDRDDEETQCF
CDR3nt: TGCGCCAGCAACCAAGATCGGGATGACGAAGAGACCCAGTGCTTC
d_gene: NA
v_gene: TRBV4-1
j_gene: TRBJ2-5
abundance: NA

CDR3aa: CASTRDITDTQYF
CDR3nt: TGTGCCAGCACGCGGGACATAACAGATACGCAGTATTTT
d_gene: NA
v_gene: TRBV6-6
j_gene: TRBJ2-3
abundance: many

CDR3aa: CASSYSAGQDYLSSYNEQFF
CDR3nt: TGTGCCAGCAGTTACTCGGCGGGACAGGACTACCTAAGCTCATACAACGAGCAGTTCTTC
d_gene: TRBD1
v_gene: TRBV6-2/TRBV6-3
j_gene: TRBJ2-1
abundance: NA

CDR3aa: CASQTSGSGYEQYF
CDR3nt: TGTGCCAGCCAGACTAGCGGGAGTGGCTACGAGCAGTACTTC
d_gene: TRBD2
v_gene: TRBV11-2
j_gene: TRBJ2-7
abundance: NA

CDR3aa: CTARGRTGYTF
CDR3nt: TGCACTGCTAGAGGGAGGACGGGGTACACCTTC
d_gene: NA
v_gene: TRBV20-1
j_gene: TRBJ1-2
abundance: NA

CDR3aa: CASSVSDRSYGYTF
CDR3nt: TGTGCCAGTAGTGTCTCCGACAGGAGTTATGGCTACACCTTC
d_gene: NA
v_gene: TRBV19
j_gene: TRBJ1-2
abundance: NA

CDR3aa: CSATGASGIEQYF
CDR3nt: TGCAGTGCCACGGGGGCTAGCGGGATCGAGCAGTACTTC
d_gene: TRBD2
v_gene: TRBV20-1
j_gene: TRBJ2-7
abundance: NA

CDR3aa: CTSSVNPTSTDTQYF
CDR3nt: TGCACCAGCAGCGTGAATCCGACTAGTACAGATACGCAGTATTTT
d_gene: NA
v_gene: TRBV5-1
j_gene: TRBJ2-3
abundance: NA

CDR3aa: CASSVGTGAYNEQFF
CDR3nt: TGCGCCAGCAGTGTCGGGACAGGGGCCTACAATGAGCAGTTCTTC
d_gene: TRBD1
v_gene: TRBV10-1
j_gene: TRBJ2-1
abundance: few

CDR3aa: CASSWGGDYMNTEAFF
CDR3nt: TGTGCCAGCAGCTGGGGCGGGGACTACATGAACACTGAAGCTTTCTTT
d_gene: NA
v_gene: TRBV5-4
j_gene: TRBJ1-1
abundance: many

CDR3aa: CASSFYSGENGEQFF
CDR3nt: TGTGCCAGCAGCTTTTACAGCGGCGAGAACGGTGAGCAGTTCTTC
d_gene: NA
v_gene: TRBV5-5
j_gene: TRBJ2-1
abundance: many

CDR3aa: CASMARGLEETQNF
CDR3nt: TGTGCCAGCATGGCCAGGGGGCTGGAAGAGACCCAGAACTTC
d_gene: TRBD1
v_gene: TRBV6-6
j_gene: TRBJ2-5
abundance: NA

CDR3aa: CASSLDKLTEQFF
CDR3nt: TGTGCCAGCAGCCTGGATAAATTGACTGAGCAGTTCTTC
d_gene: NA
v_gene: TRBV11-3
j_gene: TRBJ2-1
abundance: NA

CDR3aa: CSAPNPTLSSYNEQFF
CDR3nt: TGCAGTGCTCCAAACCCGACTCTCAGCTCCTACAATGAGCAGTTCTTC
d_gene: NA
v_gene: TRBV20-1
j_gene: TRBJ2-1
abundance: many

CDR3aa: CAISGGREDTEAFF
CDR3nt: TGTGCCATCAGCGGGGGCAGGGAGGACACTGAAGCTTTCTTT
d_gene: NA
v_gene: TRBV10-3
j_gene: TRBJ1-1
abundance: NA

CDR3aa: CASTIGQGNAKLFF
CDR3nt: TGTGCCAGCACCATTGGACAGGGGAATGCAAAACTGTTTTTT
d_gene: TRBD1
v_gene: TRBV12-3/TRBV12-4
j_gene: TRBJ1-4
abundance: many

CDR3aa: CANSYSGVTSNEQYF
CDR3nt: TGTGCTAACAGCTATTCTGGCGTGACCAGTAACGAGCAGTACTTC
d_gene: NA
v_gene: TRBV11-1
j_gene: TRBJ2-7
abundance: once

CDR3aa: CASSYSKIAGTIGELFF
CDR3nt: TGTGCCAGCAGTTACTCGAAAATAGCGGGAACTATCGGGGAGCTGTTTTTT
d_gene: TRBD2
v_gene: TRBV6-5
j_gene: TRBJ2-2
abundance: many

CDR3aa: CSVEDQGQGARWETEYF
CDR3nt: TGCAGCGTTGAAGATCAGGGTCAGGGGGCCCGATGGGAGACCGAGTACTTC
d_gene: TRBD1
v_gene: TRBV29-1
j_gene: TRBJ2-5
abundance: NA

CDR3aa: CATSDLAGAGQETQYF
CDR3nt: TGTGCCACCAGTGATTTGGCGGGAGCGGGACAAGAGACCCAGTACTTC
d_gene: TRBD2
v_gene: TRBV24-1
j_gene: TRBJ2-5
abundance: NA

CDR3aa: CASSDNGGLSVRETQYF
CDR3nt: TGTGCCAGCAGCGACAACGGGGGGCTGAGCGTACGAGAGACCCAGTACTTC
d_gene: NA
v_gene: TRBV11-1
j_gene: TRBJ2-5
abundance: few

CDR3aa: CASRAGHRSYEQYF
CDR3nt: TGTGCCAGCAGGGCGGGACACAGGTCCTACGAGCAATACTTC
d_gene: NA
v_gene: TRBV11-2
j_gene: TRBJ2-7
abundance: NA

CDR3aa: CASSQEMGTGLLYEQYF
CDR3nt: TGCGCCAGCAGCCAAGAAATGGGGACAGGACTGTTGTACGAGCAATACTTC
d_gene: TRBD1
v_gene: TRBV4-1
j_gene: TRBJ2-7
abundance: NA

CDR3aa: CSASSGEETQYF
CDR3nt: TGCAGTGCTAGTAGCGGGGAAGAGACCCAGTACTTC
d_gene: TRBD2
v_gene: TRBV20-1
j_gene: TRBJ2-5
abundance: many

CDR3aa: CASSLGRLPEQFF
CDR3nt: TGTGCCAGCAGCTTAGGAAGGCTACCTGAGCAGTTCTTC
d_gene: NA
v_gene: TRBV11-2
j_gene: TRBJ2-1
abundance: few

CDR3aa: CASSAAGPLFKQYF
CDR3nt: TGTGCCAGCAGTGCAGCAGGGCCCCTGTTCAAGCAGTACTTC
d_gene: NA
v_gene: TRBV27
j_gene: TRBJ2-7
abundance: NA

CDR3aa: CSAIRTIGYTF
CDR3nt: TGCAGCGCGATCAGGACAATTGGCTACACCTTC
d_gene: NA
v_gene: TRBV29-1
j_gene: TRBJ1-2
abundance: NA

CDR3aa: CASNRTSGVTDTQYF
CDR3nt: TGTGCCAGCAACCGGACTAGCGGGGTCACAGATACGCAATATTTT
d_gene: TRBD2
v_gene: TRBV7-9
j_gene: TRBJ2-3
abundance: NA

CDR3aa: CSARVGVEIGELFF
CDR3nt: TGCAGTGCTCGTGTGGGCGTAGAAATCGGGGAGCTGTTTTTT
d_gene: NA
v_gene: TRBV20-1
j_gene: TRBJ2-2
abundance: NA

CDR3aa: CASSRLAGGRAGELFF
CDR3nt: TGTGCCAGCAGCCGCCTAGCGGGGGGGCGGGCCGGGGAGCTGTTTTTT
d_gene: TRBD2
v_gene: TRBV4-2
j_gene: TRBJ2-2
abundance: many

CDR3aa: CSAMGRADTLYF
CDR3nt: TGCAGTGCAATGGGACGGGCAGATACACTGTATTTT
d_gene: NA
v_gene: TRBV20-1
j_gene: TRBJ2-3
abundance: NA

CDR3aa: CAKPVGDVANVLTF
CDR3nt: TGCGCCAAACCCGTCGGGGACGTGGCCAACGTCCTGACTTTC
d_gene: NA
v_gene: TRBV23-1
j_gene: TRBJ2-6
abundance: NA

CDR3aa: CANSRGGQQGGTTNEKLFF
CDR3nt: TGTGCCAACAGCAGAGGGGGCCAGCAGGGGGGAACAACTAATGAAAAACTGTTTTTT
d_gene: NA
v_gene: TRBV21-1
j_gene: TRBJ1-4
abundance: once

CDR3aa: CAISPSGGSNYGYTF
CDR3nt: TGTGCCATCAGTCCCTCTGGGGGGTCTAACTATGGCTACACCTTC
d_gene: NA
v_gene: TRBV10-3
j_gene: TRBJ1-2
abundance: NA

CDR3aa: CASSLTVETQHF
CDR3nt: TGCGCTAGCAGCTTGACAGTAGAGACCCAGCACTTC
d_gene: NA
v_gene: TRBV5-1
j_gene: TRBJ2-5
abundance: NA